The clone carrying this TCR beta chain was counted once. The source of the sample is a study of blood T cell repertoires in COVID-19. In the study overall: Acute and convalescent COVID-19 samples came from the United States, Italy and Spain. PBMCs, B-cell-depleted T cells, or T cells were the source of the cDNA or gDNA that made up the material.

Under the authors' procedure: Cell counts per sample came from amplifying reference gene primers. Sequencing used immunoSEQ multiplex PCR; TCRdb keeps in-frame clones, though not all of them. Clone size and V and J calls were adopted from that table, with D and trimming inferred from the DNA. The sample yields about 22,000 clones, approximately 80% seen once. Germline CDR1 is MDHEN and CDR2 is SYDVKM. V was trimmed by 6 bases and J by 7 bases, leaving 21 bases between them. This CDR3 region has 15 residues. Source material: peripheral blood. The TCR was taken from a man aged 80 or over with active or convalescent COVID-19. The chain has TRBV28 and TRBJ1-1; unclear D gene. The CDR3, as DNA: TGTGCCAGCAGGCCAGGAGGCCAGCTAACCTATGAAGCTTTCTTT. Protein sequence: CASRPGGQLTYEAFF.